This T cell receptor (beta chain) is drawn from a study of T cells in localized non-small cell lung cancer. Method: immunoSEQ multiplex PCR; TCRdb's copy keeps in-frame clones and lacks some. Seen here are 100,000 to 150,000 clones, roughly nine tenths observed once, and the top ten hold around 1.7%. Germline V gene lookup returns CDR1 MDHEN and CDR2 SYDVKM. Deletions cut 6 bases from V and 5 bases from J, with 15 bases between. The CDR3 is made up of 14 amino acids. With regard to this clone: The target antigen is unknown.

General observations from the study: There was higher T cell clonality in uninvolved adjacent lung than in tumor, and it was highest there. Heterogeneity remains possible because sequencing was limited to only one tumor region.

The sequence derives from a female donor over 55 with stage I lung adenocarcinoma. The chain uses TRBV28 and TRBJ2-3; D gene ambiguous. This material consisted of peripheral blood, taken before any cancer treatment. CDR3 protein: CASSLGPPRDTQYF. The CDR3 DNA sequence: TGTGCCAGCAGCCTCGGGCCCCCGCGAGATACGCAGTATTTT. The entire variable domain, with the rest obtained from reference TRBV28 and TRBJ2-3, is as follows: DVKVTQSSRYLVKRTGEKVFLECVQDMDHENMFWYRQDPGLGLRLIYFSYDVKMKEKGDIPEGYSVSREKKERFSLILESASTNQTSMYLCASSLGPPRDTQYFGPGTRLTVL.